These 23 T cell receptor beta chains share one sample of origin, sequenced in a study of T cell responses to AZD1222 COVID-19 vaccine. Clones were read by immunoSEQ multiplex PCR, and TCRdb kept only the in-frame ones, dropping some. There are approximately 77,000 clones in the sample; about 91% occur only once, and 7% to 8.5% lies in the top ten. The sample was peripheral blood, taken on day 0 of MenACWY control vaccination. Receptors originate from an adult in good health.

This clone showed up just once. The gene calls are TRBV18 and TRBJ2-3; 12 nucleotides line up with TRBD2. Germline V CDR1 and CDR2: KGHSH, LQKENI. V lost 4 bases and J lost 1; bases outside the gene matches: 18. The CDR3 totals 21 residues. This chain's CDR3 is CASSRPRGAGLAGLGTDTQYF. The CDR3 bases are TGTGCCAGCTCACGGCCACGTGGGGCTGGACTAGCGGGATTGGGCACAGATACGCAGTATTTT. The full variable domain, rest sourced from reference TRBV18 and TRBJ2-3, is NAGVMQNPRHLVRRRGQEARLRCSPMKGHSHVYWYRQLPEEGLKFMVYLQKENIIDESGMPKERFSAEFPKEGPSILRIQQVVRGDSAAYFCASSRPRGAGLAGLGTDTQYFGPGTRLTVL.

The chain has TRBV6-2 or TRBV6-3 and TRBJ1-1; TRBD1 is a possible D gene (5 bases). From germline, CDR1 is MNHEY and CDR2 SVGEGT. The CDR3 runs 17 residues. The germline V and J ends were trimmed by 4 bases and 0 bases, with 18 bases remaining between them. The CDR3 DNA follows: TGTGCCAGCAGTTCAGACGCAGGGCCTGGGGTGAACACTGAAGCTTTCTTT. This codes for CASSSDAGPGVNTEAFF.

This chain connects TRBV7-9 to TRBJ2-5, with D possibly being TRBD2 (5 bases). The CDR3 contains 17 residues. Germline V gives CDR1 SEHNR, CDR2 FQNEAQ (reference sequence). V was cut by 5 bases and J by 2 bases, with 21 bases left in between. The CDR3: CASSPSWGVLIQETQYF. CDR3 sequence (DNA): TGTGCCAGCAGCCCCTCCTGGGGAGTACTGATTCAAGAGACCCAGTACTTC. The variable domain in full, with the rest retrieved from reference TRBV7-9 and TRBJ2-5, is DTGVSQNPRHKITKRGQNVTFRCDPISEHNRLYWYRQTLGQGPEFLTYFQNEAQLEKSRLLSDRFSAERPKGSFSTLEIQRTEQGDSAMYLCASSPSWGVLIQETQYFGPGTRLLVL.

Remarks on this clone: Other DNA variants within this sample encode the same CDR3. V is TRBV28 and J is TRBJ2-7; D perhaps matches TRBD2 (5 bases). The CDR3 extends over 13 amino acids. From germline, CDR1 is MDHEN and CDR2 SYDVKM. Trimming cost V 2 bases and J 4 bases, with 9 bases left between them. DNA of the CDR3: TGTGCCAGCAGTTTAGCGGGTCCTTACGAGCAGTACTTC. Its protein is CASSLAGPYEQYF.

J is TRBJ2-3 and V is TRBV7-2; D is undetermined. Per germline, CDR1 SGHTA and CDR2 FQGNSA. This CDR3 spans 13 amino acids. Trimming took 5 bases from V and 5 from J, leaving 11 bases between them. CDR3 residues: CASSPNQIDTQYF. For the CDR3, the DNA is TGTGCCAGCAGCCCCAATCAGATAGATACGCAGTATTTT.

This chain joins TRBV7-6 and TRBJ1-3; perhaps TRBD1 as D (5 bases). The CDR3 length is 15 residues. Germline CDR1 and CDR2: SGHVS and FNYEAQ. Trimming removed 5 bases from V and 2 bases from J, with 13 bases in between. CDR3 protein: CASSRTEGPGNTIYF. The CDR3 region has the DNA TGTGCCAGCAGCCGGACCGAGGGGCCTGGAAACACCATATATTTT.

The rearrangement uses TRBV5-1 and TRBJ1-2; D uncertain. This CDR3 comprises 13 residues. Germline V gene data show CDR1 as SGHRS and CDR2 as YFSETQ. V was shortened by 4 bases and J by 5 bases, with 12 bases between the two germline ends. The CDR3 DNA follows: TGCGCCAGCAGCGACACAGCGGGGTATGGCTACACCTTC. Protein product: CASSDTAGYGYTF.

V usage is TRBV6-5 and J usage is TRBJ1-1; D unclear. CDR3 length: 13 residues. CDR1 MNHEY and CDR2 SVGAGI come from the germline V gene. The ends were cut back, 9 bases at V and 6 bases at J, with 17 bases in the middle. The CDR3 loop is CASRVSLGSEAFF. The DNA for the CDR3 is TGTGCCAGTAGAGTCTCCCTCGGGTCTGAAGCTTTCTTT.

V is TRBV3-1 (or the pseudogene TRBV3-2) and J is TRBJ2-5; tentatively, D is TRBD2 (5 bases). From germline, CDR1 is LGHDT and CDR2 YNNKEL (reference sequence). The CDR3 runs to 15 residues. Trimming left V 4 bases short and J 5 bases short, with 17 bases between. This CDR3 is CASSPGLLGAETQYF. DNA of the CDR3: TGTGCCAGCAGCCCGGGCCTGCTGGGAGCCGAGACCCAGTACTTC.

The V and J genes are TRBV21-1 and TRBJ2-7; TRBD1, the table's D call, lacks a check against the DNA. TRBV21-1 is recorded as a pseudogene. This CDR3 contains 15 residues. The CDR3 bases are TGTGCCAGCAGCAAATGGGACAGTCTCCTACGGAAGCAGTACTTC. It translates to CASSKWDSLLRKQYF.

A single count supports this clone. The genes are TRBV7-7 and TRBJ2-3; 7 bases align to TRBD2. CDR1 and CDR2 from the germline V gene are SSHAT and FNYEAQ (reference sequence). The CDR3 runs to 15 residues. V trimming: 1 base; J trimming: 5 bases; junction bases outside the gene matches: 6. CDR3: CASSLVGGAKDTQYF. As DNA, the CDR3 is TGTGCCAGCAGCTTAGTGGGAGGGGCGAAAGATACGCAGTATTTT.

The genes are TRBV28 and TRBJ1-1; 9 bases map to TRBD1. Germline CDR1 and CDR2: MDHEN and SYDVKM. V shed 7 bases, J shed 6 bases, and the junction held 9 bases outside the gene matches. This CDR3 is 14 amino acids long. The CDR3 loop is CASTQGTGFPEAFF. The CDR3 DNA follows: TGTGCCAGCACCCAAGGGACAGGGTTCCCTGAAGCTTTCTTT.

The rearrangement uses TRBV7-2 and TRBJ1-1; D gene unclear. V dropped 0 bases and J dropped 7 bases, with 12 bases sitting between them. Germline V gene data show CDR1 as SGHTA and CDR2 as FQGNSA. This CDR3 comprises 14 residues. The chain's CDR3 is CASSLAGHLLEAFF. The CDR3 nucleotides read TGTGCCAGCAGCTTAGCGGGCCACCTTCTTGAAGCTTTCTTT. Full variable domain (remainder filled in from reference TRBV7-2 and TRBJ1-1): GAGVSQSPSNKVTEKGKDVELRCDPISGHTALYWYRQSLGQGLEFLIYFQGNSAPDKSGLPSDRFSAERTGGSVSTLTIQRTQQEDSAVYLCASSLAGHLLEAFFGQGTRLTVV.

This sequence joins TRBV5-1 and TRBJ2-5; D remains ambiguous. V gave up 4 bases and J gave up 1 base, with 5 bases separating them. This CDR3 region has 12 residues. CDR1 is SGHRS and CDR2 is YFSETQ in the germline V gene. The CDR3 spells CASSNPQETQYF. CDR3 in DNA: TGCGCCAGCAGCAACCCCCAAGAGACCCAGTACTTC.

The chain has TRBV7-9 and TRBJ2-2, with 9 bases fitting TRBD2. J was trimmed by 7 bases and V by 5 bases; bases with no gene match: 11. CDR1 SEHNR and CDR2 FQNEAQ come from the germline V gene (reference sequence). The CDR3 is made up of 16 amino acids. In DNA, the CDR3 is TGTGCCAGCAGCAGGGGGGCTAGCGGGACTGTCGGGGAGCTGTTTTTT. Its protein product is CASSRGASGTVGELFF.

The chain carries TRBV12-3 or TRBV12-4 and TRBJ1-2; perhaps TRBD1 as D (6 bases). There are 12 residues in the CDR3. The V gene lost 5 bases and the J gene lost 4 bases, with 8 bases spanning the gap. The CDR3 loop is CASSTGLYGYTF. The CDR3 DNA is TGTGCCAGCAGTACAGGGCTCTATGGCTACACCTTC.

The rearrangement links TRBV7-6 to TRBJ1-5; TRBD1 aligns across 9 bases. V lost 5 bases, J lost 4 bases, and 6 bases stayed unmatched. The V gene's germline CDR1 is SGHVS and CDR2 FNYEAQ. The CDR3 covers 15 residues. As DNA, the CDR3 is TGTGCCAGCAGCCCCGGGACAGGGAATAATCAGCCCCAGCATTTT. As protein: CASSPGTGNNQPQHF.

The V gene is TRBV6-6, the J gene TRBJ1-2; tentatively, D is TRBD1 (5 bases). With 11 bases removed from V and 2 bases from J, the gap between germline ends came to 9 bases. Germline loops: CDR1 MNHNY, CDR2 SVGAGI (reference sequence). The CDR3 consists of 11 residues. In DNA form, the CDR3 reads TGTGCCGCACGACAGAACTATGGCTACACCTTC. Amino acid sequence: CAARQNYGYTF.

The chain links TRBV28 to TRBJ1-2, with a tentative D call TRBD1 (6 bases). Trimming removed 5 bases at V and 4 bases at J, with 23 bases between. There are 17 residues in the CDR3. Germline V gene data show CDR1 as MDHEN and CDR2 as SYDVKM. The CDR3 sequence is CASSRGQLSSNFYGYTF. For the CDR3, the DNA is TGTGCCAGCAGTCGGGGACAATTGAGTTCCAACTTCTATGGCTACACCTTC.

The chain couples TRBV18 to TRBJ2-1; maybe TRBD1 (6 bases). The germline V gene has CDR1 KGHSH and CDR2 LQKENI. The CDR3 contains 15 residues. Trimming cost V 1 base and J 5 bases, with 12 bases left between them. The CDR3 sequence is CASSPRHRVDNEQFF. In DNA form, the CDR3 reads TGTGCCAGCTCACCACGGCACAGGGTCGACAATGAGCAGTTCTTC.

The chain uses TRBV27 and TRBJ1-6, with D tentatively TRBD1 (5 bases). CDR1 is MNHEY and CDR2 is SMNVEV in the germline V gene (reference sequence). V was clipped by 4 bases and J by 6 bases, with 10 bases between them. CDR3 size: 14 residues. The CDR3 DNA is TGTGCCAGCAGTTCTGGGGGTGGTAATTCACCCCTCCACTTT. It specifies CASSSGGGNSPLHF.

The chain employs TRBV27 and TRBJ1-2; 8 nucleotides match TRBD1. Germline CDR1 reads MNHEY; CDR2 reads SMNVEV (reference sequence). V lost 6 bases to trimming and J lost 5 bases; unmatched junction nucleotides: 8. The CDR3 has 14 residues. The CDR3 sequence: CASRSSGGEYGYTF. As DNA, the CDR3 is TGTGCCAGCAGATCTTCAGGGGGCGAGTATGGCTACACCTTC.

The genes are TRBV5-8 and TRBJ1-5; a possible D gene is TRBD1 (5 bases). V dropped 7 bases and J dropped 1 base, with 6 bases sitting between them. Per the germline V gene, CDR1 is SGHTS and CDR2 is YDEGEE. The CDR3 sequence is 12 residues long. DNA of the CDR3: TGTGCCAGCGAGGGGAGCAATCAGCCCCAGCATTTT. It specifies CASEGSNQPQHF.